The sequence of this T cell receptor (beta chain) was determined in a study of OX40 agonist ivuxolimab in advanced cancers. As for the study in general: Treatment of patients was with ivuxolimab, an agonistic anti-OX40 (CD134) antibody. Patients undergoing dose escalation presented with hepatocellular carcinoma, melanoma, renal cell or head and neck cancer.

Broader study findings: Average numbers of expanded clones were greater in CD8+ T cells than in CD4+. The antigens recognized by the expanded peripheral T cells, that is their antigen specificity, were not determined.

V was shortened by 0 bases and J by 3 bases, with 15 bases between the two germline ends. The CDR3 has 16 amino acids. CDR1 is SGHDN and CDR2 is FVKESK in the germline V gene. As for this clone: Its antigen is not identified.

TCRdb keeps only in-frame clones here, not all; method: immunoSEQ multiplex PCR. This table has approximately 60,000 clones, about 92% appearing once. The chain has TRBV14 and TRBJ2-7, with TRBD2 as a possible D gene (5 bases). Material: CD4+ or CD8+ T cells sorted from blood, obtained in a trial of the OX40 agonist ivuxolimab. This TCR came from an adult with an advanced solid tumor such as melanoma, head and neck, liver or kidney cancer. The CDR3 spells CASSQDSDGMVYEQYF. CDR3 DNA: TGTGCCAGCAGCCAAGATTCGGACGGGATGGTCTACGAGCAGTACTTC.